This is a list of T cell receptor beta chains from one sample in a study of blood T cell repertoires in COVID-19. Produced via immunoSEQ multiplex PCR; TCRdb's table is partial and in-frame only. Of fewer than 250,000 clones in the sample, over 80% are singletons; the top ten hold 2% to 3%. Sequenced material: PBMCs or T cells enriched from blood (not recorded which). Source of these receptors: a woman aged 25 to 39 with acute COVID-19. CDR3s include the opening cysteine and the closing phenylalanine or tryptophan. The D gene is left open where the match is weak. Not every row has a clone size; where given, it reads once, few, many or a size class.

CASSLGWEGQPQHF | TGCGCCAGCAGCTTGGGATGGGAGGGTCAGCCCCAGCATTTT | - | TRBV5-1 | - | TRBJ1-5
CASSQLERGGKAFF | TGTGCCAGCAGCCAGTTAGAACGGGGTGGCAAAGCTTTCTTT | - | TRBV6-5 | - | TRBJ1-1
CASKTGLYDGELFF | TGTGCCAGCAAGACCGGACTTTACGACGGGGAGCTGTTTTTT | - | TRBV19 | - | TRBJ2-2
CASTRAGSDGYTF | TGTGCCAGCACGAGAGCGGGGTCGGATGGCTACACCTTC | - | TRBV7-9 | - | TRBJ1-2
CASSKIPQSINYGYTF | TGTGCCAGCAGCAAGATTCCGCAGTCTATTAACTATGGCTATACCTTC | - | TRBV21-1 | - | TRBJ1-2
CASSLAGGREVGGYTF | TGCGCCAGCAGCTTGGCCGGGGGTAGAGAAGTTGGTGGCTACACCTTC | - | TRBV5-1 | - | TRBJ1-2
CASSIRVYNEQFF | TGTGCCAGCAGTATCAGGGTCTACAATGAGCAGTTCTTC | - | TRBV2 | - | TRBJ2-1
CASVGTGTEKLFF | TGTGCCAGCGTCGGGACAGGGACCGAAAAACTGTTTTTT | TRBD1 | TRBV2 | - | TRBJ1-4
CATHPAGGHRTDTQYF | TGTGCCACCCACCCAGCGGGGGGGCATCGCACAGATACGCAGTATTTT | TRBD2 | TRBV2 | - | TRBJ2-3
CASSRTLSSYNEQFF | TGTGCCAGTAGTAGAACCTTGAGCTCCTACAATGAGCAGTTCTTC | - | TRBV19 | - | TRBJ2-1
CASRRDVERQAEAFF | TGTGCCAGTAGACGGGACGTAGAAAGACAGGCTGAAGCTTTCTTT | - | TRBV19 | few | TRBJ1-1
CASSYARGIYEQYF | TGTGCCAGCAGTTACGCCAGGGGGATTTACGAGCAGTACTTC | TRBD1 | TRBV6-2/TRBV6-3 | - | TRBJ2-7
CASSPRLQLDTEAFF | TGTGCCAGCTCACCACGATTACAGTTGGACACTGAAGCTTTCTTT | - | TRBV18 | - | TRBJ1-1
CASSRSRQPANTEAFF | TGTGCCAGCAGCCGTTCCAGACAGCCAGCGAACACTGAAGCTTTCTTT | - | TRBV7-9 | once | TRBJ1-1
CASSLGTSGVVEQFF | TGTGCCAGCAGCCTGGGGACTAGCGGGGTGGTTGAGCAGTTCTTC | TRBD2 | TRBV5-4 | - | TRBJ2-1
CASSLAGGPTDTQYF | TGTGCCAGCAGCTTAGCGGGGGGGCCCACAGATACGCAGTATTTT | - | TRBV7-8 | - | TRBJ2-3